A selection of T cell receptor beta chains follows, all from one sample in a study of blood T cell repertoires in COVID-19. TCRdb keeps only in-frame clones here, not all; method: immunoSEQ multiplex PCR. The sample yields about 190,000 clones, about 85% seen once. Sequencing was carried out using peripheral blood. The receptors shown here come from a man under 40 with acute or convalescent COVID-19. The CDR3 runs from the conserved cysteine through the conserved F or W. Fields, in order: V gene, J gene, CDR3 protein.

v_call: TRBV3-1/TRBV3-2; j_call: TRBJ1-6; cdr3_aa: CASTDSYNSPLHF
v_call: TRBV7-6; j_call: TRBJ2-3; cdr3_aa: CASSSRSDTQYF
v_call: TRBV30; j_call: TRBJ1-5; cdr3_aa: CAWSRDRNQPQHF
v_call: TRBV9; j_call: TRBJ1-2; cdr3_aa: CASSVGEGGYGYTF
v_call: TRBV6-5; j_call: TRBJ1-3; cdr3_aa: CASRPRGLSGNTIYF
v_call: TRBV28; j_call: TRBJ1-1; cdr3_aa: CASSGGGRTEAFF
v_call: TRBV18; j_call: TRBJ2-5; cdr3_aa: CASSRGYQETQYF
v_call: TRBV11-2; j_call: TRBJ2-1; cdr3_aa: CASSYQGLPNNEQFF
v_call: TRBV5-1; j_call: TRBJ2-5; cdr3_aa: CASKLAVAGGQETQYF
v_call: TRBV3-1/TRBV3-2; j_call: TRBJ1-2; cdr3_aa: CASTLRDTNYGYTF
v_call: TRBV5-1; j_call: TRBJ2-1; cdr3_aa: CASSLVSETGQFF
v_call: TRBV28; j_call: TRBJ1-2; cdr3_aa: CASSYNSNYGYTF
v_call: TRBV6-4; j_call: TRBJ1-1; cdr3_aa: CASSDQGHKNTEAFF
v_call: TRBV12-3/TRBV12-4; j_call: TRBJ1-6; cdr3_aa: CASRTEYNSPLHF
v_call: TRBV10-1; j_call: TRBJ2-3; cdr3_aa: CASSPSLTDTQYF
v_call: TRBV7-9; j_call: TRBJ2-7; cdr3_aa: CASSFPWDTSSYEQYF
v_call: TRBV5-1; j_call: TRBJ2-5; cdr3_aa: CASSLNLAGGETQYF
v_call: TRBV28; j_call: TRBJ1-1; cdr3_aa: CASSLWGATGVATEAFF
v_call: TRBV2; j_call: TRBJ2-3; cdr3_aa: CASTQQGRRTDTQYF
v_call: TRBV15; j_call: TRBJ1-2; cdr3_aa: CATSRLNRGAGYTF
v_call: TRBV12-3/TRBV12-4; j_call: TRBJ2-2; cdr3_aa: CASSRVPGELFF
v_call: TRBV6-5; j_call: TRBJ1-2; cdr3_aa: CASSLRDRGRYGYTF
v_call: TRBV10-2; j_call: TRBJ2-2; cdr3_aa: CASHRVGTGELFF
v_call: TRBV5-5; j_call: TRBJ1-4; cdr3_aa: CASNPSPGTGSEKLFF
v_call: TRBV25-1; j_call: TRBJ2-1; cdr3_aa: CASSESFGVSSYNEQFF
v_call: TRBV6-5; j_call: TRBJ2-1; cdr3_aa: CASRRVDEQFF
v_call: TRBV18; j_call: TRBJ1-5; cdr3_aa: CASSPQGKDQPQHF
v_call: TRBV6-4; j_call: TRBJ1-5; cdr3_aa: CASSDGQGTNQPQHF
v_call: TRBV6-2/TRBV6-3; j_call: TRBJ2-4; cdr3_aa: CASSYPQTKNIQYF
v_call: TRBV5-1; j_call: TRBJ2-5; cdr3_aa: CASSSSGIETQYF
v_call: TRBV29-1; j_call: TRBJ2-3; cdr3_aa: CSVALRGGGTDTQYF
v_call: TRBV5-1; j_call: TRBJ2-1; cdr3_aa: CASSFSGGASEQFF
v_call: TRBV18; j_call: TRBJ1-1; cdr3_aa: CASSLTGQQNTEAFF
v_call: TRBV28; j_call: TRBJ2-1; cdr3_aa: CASGTGRNEQFF
v_call: TRBV30; j_call: TRBJ1-1; cdr3_aa: CAWSVSDRENTEAFF
v_call: TRBV19; j_call: TRBJ2-7; cdr3_aa: CASTPDRGFVQYF
v_call: TRBV5-1; j_call: TRBJ2-5; cdr3_aa: CASTREEGALGETQYF
v_call: TRBV7-7; j_call: TRBJ2-2; cdr3_aa: CASSSGWSLAAGELFF
v_call: TRBV29-1; j_call: TRBJ1-1; cdr3_aa: CSAGQGATEAFF
v_call: TRBV27; j_call: TRBJ1-5; cdr3_aa: CASSLQGKNQPQHF
v_call: TRBV6-2/TRBV6-3; j_call: TRBJ2-1; cdr3_aa: CASSYWAGDGEQFF
v_call: TRBV5-4; j_call: TRBJ2-7; cdr3_aa: CASSPQRELGEQYF
v_call: TRBV20-1; j_call: TRBJ1-2; cdr3_aa: CRAPSGYGYTF
v_call: TRBV19; j_call: TRBJ1-2; cdr3_aa: CASRLGQGLHYGYTF
v_call: TRBV3-1/TRBV3-2; j_call: TRBJ1-2; cdr3_aa: CASSLQYGYTF